These 7 T cell receptor beta chains originate from one sample sequenced in a study of early T cells in non-severe SARS-CoV-2 infection. In TCRdb, the 5' RACE reads were re-called with MiXCR into one record per CDR3 protein. The table records tens of thousands of distinct CDR3 sequences, approximately 11% of them present only once. The sequenced sample was whole blood, obtained at baseline. These receptors were taken from an adult who was a healthcare worker with PCR-confirmed SARS-CoV-2 infection or an uninfected control (not recorded which).

This clonotype was detected ten times or more. V usage is TRBV20-1 and J usage is TRBJ2-1; D gene unclear. Germline V gene sequence: CDR1 DFQATT, CDR2 SNEGSKA (reference sequence). V was trimmed by 3 bases and J by 7 bases, leaving 10 bases between them. This CDR3 has 12 amino acids. The CDR3 DNA reads TGCAGTGCTAGCGTTTTAAAGAATGAGCAGTTCTTC. Translation: CSASVLKNEQFF.

The DNA for the CDR3 is TGTGCCAGCAGTTTAAGGGCGGCAAATGAGCAGTTCTTC. This encodes CASSLRAANEQFF. This chain joins TRBV28 and TRBJ2-1; D is ambiguous. Germline V lookup: CDR1 MDHEN, CDR2 SYDVKM. V lost 2 bases and J lost 7, with 9 bases in between. The CDR3 loop spans 13 amino acids. Full variable domain (rest looked up from reference TRBV28 and TRBJ2-1): DVKVTQSSRYLVKRTGEKVFLECVQDMDHENMFWYRQDPGLGLRLIYFSYDVKMKEKGDIPEGYSVSREKKERFSLILESASTNQTSMYLCASSLRAANEQFFGPGTRLTVL.

This clonotype was seen at least ten times. The chain employs TRBV5-1 and TRBJ2-5; D tentatively fits TRBD1 or TRBD2 (5 bases each). The V and J ends lost 0 bases and 5 bases respectively, with 8 bases between them. The CDR3 is made up of 13 amino acids. Germline V CDR1 and CDR2: SGHRS, YFSETQ. Written as DNA, the CDR3 is TGCGCCAGCAGCTTGGAAGGGGAGGAGACCCAGTACTTC. Translation gives CASSLEGEETQYF. The full variable domain, its missing parts supplied by reference TRBV5-1 and TRBJ2-5, is KAGVTQTPRYLIKTRGQQVTLSCSPISGHRSVSWYQQTPGQGLQFLFEYFSETQRNKGNFPGRFSGRQFSNSRSEMNVSTLELGDSALYLCASSLEGEETQYFGPGTRLLVL.

This clonotype was seen at least ten times. The chain couples TRBV28 to TRBJ2-3, with D unclear. Germline V lookup: CDR1 MDHEN, CDR2 SYDVKM. CDR3 length: 12 amino acids. V was cut by 3 bases and J by 10 bases, with 11 bases left in between. The CDR3 reads CASSLPGRAQYF. CDR3 DNA sequence: TGTGCCAGCAGTTTGCCTGGGCGAGCGCAGTATTTT.

This clonotype was seen at least ten times. This chain links TRBV27 with TRBJ2-5; D is perhaps TRBD2 (5 bases). V lost 8 bases and J 4 bases, leaving 14 bases between the germline ends. In germline, CDR1 is MNHEY, CDR2 SMNVEV (reference sequence). The CDR3 has 13 amino acids. CDR3 loop: CASGSLAGETQYF. The CDR3 region has the DNA TGTGCCAGCGGGAGTCTAGCAGGAGAGACCCAGTACTTC.

In its sample, this clonotype was seen a few times. This chain uses TRBV19 with TRBJ2-1; 8 nucleotides match TRBD2. This CDR3 has 16 residues. Germline trimming cut 0 bases from V and 5 bases from J; bases unmatched to any gene: 6. CDR1 LNHDA and CDR2 SQIVND come from the germline V gene (reference sequence). CDR3 region: CASSIETSGFHNEQFF. CDR3 nucleotides: TGTGCCAGTAGTATAGAAACTAGCGGTTTTCACAATGAGCAGTTCTTC.

This clonotype showed up many times. The chain couples TRBV7-7 to TRBJ2-5; D is uncertain. V was clipped by 0 bases and J by 2 bases, with 7 bases between them. CDR3 length: 14 amino acids. CDR1 and CDR2 from the germline V gene are SSHAT and FNYEAQ (reference sequence). The CDR3 is CASSLAGLQETQYF. CDR3 nucleotides: TGTGCCAGCAGCTTAGCGGGCCTACAAGAGACCCAGTACTTC.